This TCR beta chain derives from a study of T cells in Graves' hyperthyroidism and ophthalmopathy. Overall study results and limits: In simple terms, a model built on 13 V-J features told ophthalmopathy apart from stable hyperthyroidism. Among thyroid clonotypes expanded above 0.001, most also appeared in blood. It was a median around seven months before onset that the model predicted ophthalmopathy.

As concerns this clonotype: Its antigen is unknown.

Amplified TCR beta CDR3 regions came from RNA transcripts. First-round RT-PCR targeting the TCR CDR3 was performed with the HTBI primer set. TCRdb reprocessed the multiplex PCR reads with MiXCR, giving one entry per CDR3 protein. The sample records 350,000 to 400,000 distinct CDR3 sequences, about a fifth being singletons. Patients aged 18 to 65 had newly diagnosed hyperthyroidism that had lasted under 2 months. Sequenced material: blood. This clonotype was obtained from a young woman with Graves' hyperthyroidism.

Written as DNA, the CDR3 is TGCAGTGCTAGAGACAACGGCTACGAGCAGTACTTC. Translating gives CSARDNGYEQYF. The chain joins TRBV20-1 to TRBJ2-7, with D unresolved. Germline CDR1 and CDR2: DFQATT and SNEGSKA (reference sequence). The ends were cut back, 0 bases at V and 3 bases at J, with 6 bases in the middle. The CDR3 loop spans 12 amino acids.